These T cell receptor beta chains were read from a single sample in a study of T cell clonotyping in hematopoietic cell transplantation. TCRdb's table, derived via immunoSEQ multiplex PCR, lists solely in-frame clones and lacks some. Among about 41,000 clones listed, around 80% were seen once. This sample comprised peripheral blood mononuclear cells, obtained before stem cell transplant. These receptors came from a man between 60 and 70 years old with myelodysplastic syndrome. Some clones in this sample may be carry-over from other donors' samples. Both conserved end residues are part of each CDR3. Each record gives: J gene, V gene, clone size, D gene, CDR3 protein, CDR3 DNA. A D gene is named only where the DNA matches it firmly. Some rows have no size entry. The others give once, few or many, or a class for an expanded clone.

j_gene: TRBJ1-1; v_gene: TRBV10-2; abundance: NA; d_gene: NA; CDR3aa: CASSGPGGRATEAFF; CDR3nt: TGCGCCAGCTCTGGCCCCGGAGGCAGGGCCACTGAAGCTTTCTTT
j_gene: TRBJ2-5; v_gene: TRBV9; abundance: NA; d_gene: NA; CDR3aa: CASSSPTGQETQYF; CDR3nt: TGTGCCAGCAGCTCCCCGACAGGCCAAGAGACCCAGTACTTC
j_gene: TRBJ1-3; v_gene: TRBV5-6; abundance: once; d_gene: TRBD1; CDR3aa: CASSLGTGSGNTIYF; CDR3nt: TGTGCCAGCAGCCTCGGGACAGGCTCTGGAAACACCATATATTTT
j_gene: TRBJ2-2; v_gene: TRBV10-1; abundance: NA; d_gene: TRBD2; CDR3aa: CASSGGGMEAGELFF; CDR3nt: TGCGCCAGCAGTGGGGGGGGTATGGAGGCCGGGGAGCTGTTTTTT
j_gene: TRBJ1-2; v_gene: TRBV6-6; abundance: NA; d_gene: TRBD1; CDR3aa: CASSQGAIGYTF; CDR3nt: TGTGCCAGCAGTCAGGGGGCAATTGGCTACACCTTC
j_gene: TRBJ2-2; v_gene: TRBV28; abundance: NA; d_gene: NA; CDR3aa: CASIRSGVTGELFF; CDR3nt: TGTGCCAGCATACGGTCCGGGGTCACCGGGGAGCTGTTTTTT
j_gene: TRBJ1-1; v_gene: TRBV30; abundance: medium-sized; d_gene: NA; CDR3aa: CAWSTGIRPEAFF; CDR3nt: TGTGCCTGGAGTACAGGGATTCGCCCTGAAGCTTTCTTT
j_gene: TRBJ1-2; v_gene: TRBV7-6; abundance: NA; d_gene: NA; CDR3aa: CASSLAGLGGYTF; CDR3nt: TGTGCCAGCAGCTTAGCGGGGCTTGGGGGCTACACCTTC
j_gene: TRBJ1-2; v_gene: TRBV7-2; abundance: NA; d_gene: NA; CDR3aa: CASTPTAYGYTF; CDR3nt: TGTGCCAGCACACCGACGGCTTATGGCTACACCTTC
j_gene: TRBJ2-5; v_gene: TRBV5-1; abundance: NA; d_gene: NA; CDR3aa: CASSQDKETQYF; CDR3nt: TGCGCCAGCAGCCAGGACAAGGAGACCCAGTACTTC
j_gene: TRBJ2-2; v_gene: TRBV4-3; abundance: NA; d_gene: NA; CDR3aa: CASSQDGGAVTGELFF; CDR3nt: TGCGCCAGCAGCCAAGATGGGGGGGCGGTCACCGGGGAGCTGTTTTTT
j_gene: TRBJ1-6; v_gene: TRBV5-6; abundance: NA; d_gene: NA; CDR3aa: CASSKDRRDSPLHF; CDR3nt: TGTGCCAGCAGCAAGGACAGACGGGATTCACCCCTCCACTTT
j_gene: TRBJ1-2; v_gene: TRBV5-6; abundance: NA; d_gene: NA; CDR3aa: CASSLPENYGYTF; CDR3nt: TGTGCCAGCAGCTTGCCTGAGAACTATGGCTACACCTTC
j_gene: TRBJ1-4; v_gene: TRBV7-2; abundance: NA; d_gene: TRBD1; CDR3aa: CASSSLKDRGREKLFF; CDR3nt: TGTGCCAGCAGCTCACTAAAAGACAGGGGGCGTGAAAAACTGTTTTTT
j_gene: TRBJ1-1; v_gene: TRBV15; abundance: NA; d_gene: NA; CDR3aa: CATSRVGQGEAFF; CDR3nt: TGTGCCACCAGCAGAGTTGGGCAGGGGGAAGCTTTCTTT
j_gene: TRBJ1-4; v_gene: TRBV5-1; abundance: NA; d_gene: NA; CDR3aa: CASSALDNPFEKLFF; CDR3nt: TGCGCCAGCAGCGCCCTCGACAACCCTTTTGAAAAACTGTTTTTT
j_gene: TRBJ1-5; v_gene: TRBV9; abundance: NA; d_gene: NA; CDR3aa: CASSVGGYGQPQHF; CDR3nt: TGTGCCAGCAGCGTAGGGGGGTATGGTCAGCCCCAGCATTTT
j_gene: TRBJ1-6; v_gene: TRBV5-1; abundance: few; d_gene: NA; CDR3aa: CASSLNFLDSPLHF; CDR3nt: TGCGCCAGCAGCTTGAACTTCTTGGATTCACCCCTCCACTTT
j_gene: TRBJ1-3; v_gene: TRBV5-1; abundance: NA; d_gene: TRBD1; CDR3aa: CASSLGGQSSGNTIYF; CDR3nt: TGCGCCAGCAGCTTGGGGGGACAGTCCTCTGGAAACACCATATATTTT
j_gene: TRBJ2-1; v_gene: TRBV6-5; abundance: NA; d_gene: NA; CDR3aa: CASSTAYNEQFF; CDR3nt: TGTGCCAGCAGTACAGCATACAATGAGCAGTTCTTC
j_gene: TRBJ2-3; v_gene: TRBV6-5; abundance: NA; d_gene: NA; CDR3aa: CASSYQGITDTQYF; CDR3nt: TGTGCCAGCAGTTACCAGGGTATCACAGATACGCAGTATTTT
j_gene: TRBJ2-1; v_gene: TRBV5-4; abundance: NA; d_gene: NA; CDR3aa: CASSSGPRWDEQFF; CDR3nt: TGTGCCAGCAGCTCCGGCCCCCGTTGGGATGAGCAGTTCTTC
j_gene: TRBJ2-3; v_gene: TRBV7-2; abundance: NA; d_gene: TRBD2; CDR3aa: CASSLYGGGRTDTQYF; CDR3nt: TGTGCCAGCAGCTTATACGGGGGGGGGCGCACAGATACGCAGTATTTT
j_gene: TRBJ2-3; v_gene: TRBV10-3; abundance: once; d_gene: NA; CDR3aa: CAIGGGGRTDTQYF; CDR3nt: TGTGCCATCGGCGGCGGGGGCCGCACAGATACGCAGTATTTT
j_gene: TRBJ1-5; v_gene: TRBV30; abundance: NA; d_gene: NA; CDR3aa: CAWSPRRGGNQPQHF; CDR3nt: TGTGCCTGGAGTCCCCGACGGGGAGGCAATCAGCCCCAGCATTTT
j_gene: TRBJ1-2; v_gene: TRBV11-2; abundance: NA; d_gene: NA; CDR3aa: CASSLDYQGFGYTF; CDR3nt: TGTGCCAGCAGCTTAGATTACCAGGGTTTTGGCTACACCTTC
j_gene: TRBJ1-5; v_gene: TRBV6-1; abundance: NA; d_gene: TRBD1; CDR3aa: CATVRGPQGTQPQHF; CDR3nt: TGTGCCACCGTGAGGGGGCCCCAGGGGACTCAGCCCCAGCATTTT
j_gene: TRBJ1-1; v_gene: TRBV27; abundance: NA; d_gene: TRBD1; CDR3aa: CASSLSGTGHRGAFF; CDR3nt: TGTGCCAGCAGTTTATCAGGGACAGGGCACAGAGGGGCTTTCTTT
j_gene: TRBJ1-1; v_gene: TRBV4-1; abundance: NA; d_gene: TRBD1; CDR3aa: CASSQEGTATEAFF; CDR3nt: TGCGCCAGCAGCCAGGAAGGGACAGCCACTGAAGCTTTCTTT
j_gene: TRBJ2-5; v_gene: TRBV13; abundance: few; d_gene: NA; CDR3aa: CASSLDSEETQYF; CDR3nt: TGTGCCAGCAGCCTGGACAGTGAAGAGACCCAGTACTTC
j_gene: TRBJ1-5; v_gene: TRBV28; abundance: NA; d_gene: NA; CDR3aa: CASSLDLGTMDQPQHF; CDR3nt: TGTGCCAGCAGTTTGGATCTGGGGACGATGGATCAGCCCCAGCATTTT
j_gene: TRBJ2-2; v_gene: TRBV5-6; abundance: NA; d_gene: TRBD1; CDR3aa: CASSLTGQVVAGELFF; CDR3nt: TGTGCCAGCAGCTTGACGGGACAGGTTGTGGCCGGGGAGCTGTTTTTT
j_gene: TRBJ1-5; v_gene: TRBV27; abundance: few; d_gene: TRBD1; CDR3aa: CASSSTGKGGHQPQHF; CDR3nt: TGTGCCAGTAGTTCAACAGGGAAAGGGGGCCATCAGCCCCAGCATTTT
j_gene: TRBJ1-2; v_gene: TRBV7-2; abundance: NA; d_gene: NA; CDR3aa: CASSSIGEGGYTF; CDR3nt: TGTGCCAGCAGCTCCATCGGGGAGGGCGGCTACACCTTC
j_gene: TRBJ2-3; v_gene: TRBV7-2; abundance: NA; d_gene: TRBD2; CDR3aa: CASSPGGRAVDTQYF; CDR3nt: TGTGCCAGCAGCCCAGGTGGGAGGGCGGTAGATACGCAGTATTTT
j_gene: TRBJ2-1; v_gene: TRBV10-3; abundance: NA; d_gene: NA; CDR3aa: CAISHQGGQGDEQFF; CDR3nt: TGTGCCATCAGCCATCAAGGCGGGCAGGGAGATGAGCAGTTCTTC
j_gene: TRBJ1-4; v_gene: TRBV30; abundance: few; d_gene: NA; CDR3aa: CAWSNPGHITTKLFF; CDR3nt: TGTGCCTGGAGTAACCCGGGACACATTACTACAAAACTGTTTTTT
j_gene: TRBJ1-2; v_gene: TRBV5-8; abundance: once; d_gene: NA; CDR3aa: CASSELLGYGYTF; CDR3nt: TGTGCCAGCAGCGAGCTCCTGGGCTATGGCTACACCTTC
j_gene: TRBJ1-5; v_gene: TRBV19; abundance: NA; d_gene: NA; CDR3aa: CASRLQVSNQPQHF; CDR3nt: TGTGCCAGTCGGTTACAGGTTAGCAATCAGCCCCAGCATTTT
j_gene: TRBJ2-7; v_gene: TRBV4-3; abundance: NA; d_gene: TRBD2; CDR3aa: CASRAQRSGGAYEQYF; CDR3nt: TGCGCCAGCCGTGCGCAAAGAAGCGGGGGGGCCTACGAGCAGTACTTC
j_gene: TRBJ2-7; v_gene: TRBV2; abundance: once; d_gene: TRBD1; CDR3aa: CASTRFVAGGNEQYF; CDR3nt: TGTGCCAGCACCAGGTTCGTCGCAGGGGGAAACGAGCAGTACTTC
j_gene: TRBJ1-4; v_gene: TRBV19; abundance: NA; d_gene: NA; CDR3aa: CASSIGTTNEKLFF; CDR3nt: TGTGCCAGTAGTATTGGGACAACTAATGAAAAACTGTTTTTT
j_gene: TRBJ2-5; v_gene: TRBV30; abundance: NA; d_gene: TRBD1; CDR3aa: CAWKHQGARETQYF; CDR3nt: TGTGCCTGGAAGCATCAGGGGGCGCGGGAGACCCAGTACTTC
j_gene: TRBJ2-3; v_gene: TRBV4-3; abundance: NA; d_gene: TRBD1; CDR3aa: CASSPNPGQGGTDTQYF; CDR3nt: TGCGCCAGCAGCCCGAACCCTGGACAGGGGGGCACAGATACGCAGTATTTT
j_gene: TRBJ1-5; v_gene: TRBV9; abundance: NA; d_gene: NA; CDR3aa: CASSVEGGNQPQHF; CDR3nt: TGTGCCAGCAGCGTAGAGGGGGGCAATCAGCCCCAGCATTTT
j_gene: TRBJ2-1; v_gene: TRBV11-2; abundance: few; d_gene: TRBD1; CDR3aa: CASRPTGLPEQFF; CDR3nt: TGTGCCAGCAGGCCGACAGGGCTACCTGAGCAGTTCTTC
j_gene: TRBJ1-4; v_gene: TRBV10-1; abundance: NA; d_gene: NA; CDR3aa: CASSERTRATNEKLFF; CDR3nt: TGCGCCAGCAGTGAGCGAACACGCGCAACTAATGAAAAACTGTTTTTT
j_gene: TRBJ2-7; v_gene: TRBV18; abundance: NA; d_gene: NA; CDR3aa: CASSPHEGSHEQYF; CDR3nt: TGTGCCAGCTCACCCCATGAGGGATCACACGAGCAGTACTTC